One T cell receptor (beta chain) is described in this entry. Its antigen is as yet unknown. This sample is part of a study of T cell responses to AZD1222 COVID-19 vaccine. Sequencing was performed with immunoSEQ multiplex PCR; in TCRdb, only in-frame clones are kept and a portion is missing. The table lists tens of thousands of clones, approximately 88% of them singletons. General study points: Seropositive status at baseline applied to only a handful of AZD1222 recipients. The CD4 TCRs associated with vaccination extended across spike and predominated at 160-218 and 743-854. The donor cohort was predominantly white British with a female majority, and clonal diversity may have been underestimated.

Between the trimmed V and J ends, which lost 8 bases and 3 bases, there was a span of 17 bases. Germline V gene lookup returns CDR1 SNHLY and CDR2 FYNNEI. The CDR3 has 15 residues. This chain links TRBV2 with TRBJ1-5; D remains unclear. This TCR came from an adult in good health. The specimen comprised peripheral blood, sampled on day 0 of MenACWY control vaccination. For the CDR3, the DNA is TGTGCCAGCCGAAACTCTGGGGAGTTCAATCAGCCCCAGCATTTT. It is translated as CASRNSGEFNQPQHF.